Following are 14 T cell receptor beta chains from one sample sequenced in a study of cytomegalovirus exposure and HLA in healthy donors. The PCR had 60 Vbeta and 13 Jbeta primers. Data came from immunoSEQ multiplex PCR; TCRdb stores just in-frame clones and leaves some out. The sample records 150,000 to 200,000 clones, around two thirds being singletons. Sequencing was done on a sample of PBMCs. The origin of the receptors is a man aged 25-45 years in good health and CMV-seropositive.

V gene TRBV9 combines with J gene TRBJ2-7; 9 nucleotides align to TRBD1. The CDR3 is 14 amino acids. The junction had 6 bases not matched to a gene; V was cut back by 4 bases and J by 4 bases. Germline-derived CDR1 and CDR2 are SGDLS and YYNGEE. As DNA, the CDR3 is TGTGCCAGCAGCCCTGGAGGGACAGGGTACGAGCAGTACTTC. Amino acids: CASSPGGTGYEQYF.

This clone occurred a few times. V gene TRBV11-1 combines with J gene TRBJ2-7, with TRBD1 as a possible D gene (6 bases). The CDR3 length is 14 residues. CDR1 is SGHAT and CDR2 is FQDESV in the germline V gene (reference sequence). Trimming took 1 base from V and 3 from J, leaving 10 bases between them. The CDR3 loop reads CASSLDGDIYEQYF. Written as DNA, the CDR3 is TGTGCCAGCAGCTTAGATGGGGACATCTACGAGCAGTACTTC. The whole variable domain, remainder taken from reference TRBV11-1 and TRBJ2-7, is EAEVAQSPRYKITEKSQAVAFWCDPISGHATLYWYRQILGQGPELLVQFQDESVVDDSQLPKDRFSAERLKGVDSTLKIQPAELGDSAMYLCASSLDGDIYEQYFGPGTRLTVT.

This chain joins TRBV7-2 and TRBJ2-7; 7 nucleotides agree with TRBD2. With V trimmed by 3 bases and J by 2 bases, 7 bases remained unmatched. The germline gives CDR1 SGHTA, CDR2 FQGNSA. The CDR3 covers 15 residues. The CDR3 reads CASSLSGAGTYEQYF. For the CDR3, the DNA is TGTGCCAGCAGCTTGTCCGGAGCGGGAACCTACGAGCAGTACTTC.

The chain links TRBV28 to TRBJ1-2; D ambiguous. Trimming stripped 3 bases from V and 7 bases from J, with 12 bases between. The CDR3 is 13 amino acids. CDR1 is MDHEN, CDR2 SYDVKM, per germline. The CDR3 region has the DNA TGTGCCAGCAGTTTGCCAGCCCGGGGTGGCTACACCTTC. This translates into CASSLPARGGYTF.

The chain employs TRBV6-1 and TRBJ2-7, with D possibly TRBD1 on 5 matching bases. This CDR3 region has 12 residues. Trimming shortened V by 6 bases and J by 7 bases, and 13 bases separated the two germline ends. CDR1 is MNHNS and CDR2 is SASEGT in the germline V gene. The CDR3 spells CASSDSPREQYF. CDR3 DNA: TGTGCCAGCAGCGACAGCCCCCGGGAGCAGTACTTC.

The CDR3 spells CASRTAGKSYTEAFF. The DNA for the CDR3 is TGTGCCAGCAGAACGGCAGGGAAAAGTTACACTGAAGCTTTCTTT. This chain links TRBV2 with TRBJ1-1; perhaps TRBD1 as D (5 bases). The CDR3 is made up of 15 amino acids. Looked up from germline, CDR1 is SNHLY and CDR2 is FYNNEI. V was shortened by 6 bases and J by 3 bases, with 17 bases between the two germline ends.

This chain joins TRBV7-9 and TRBJ2-2; D call uncertain. Germline V gives CDR1 SEHNR, CDR2 FQNEAQ (reference sequence). The CDR3 runs to 11 residues. V gave up 5 bases and J gave up 6 bases, with 4 bases separating them. CDR3 residues: CASSPSGELFF. Written as DNA, the CDR3 is TGTGCCAGCAGCCCCTCCGGGGAGCTGTTTTTT.

CDR3 protein: CASSLVPPSDGQKGGYTF. In DNA form, the CDR3 reads TGTGCCAGCTCACTAGTCCCCCCCTCGGACGGACAGAAAGGCGGCTACACCTTC. V is TRBV18 and J is TRBJ1-2; a weak D match, TRBD1 (6 bases). V shed 4 bases and J shed 8 bases, with 29 bases lying between them. The CDR3 contains 18 residues. Germline-derived CDR1 and CDR2 are KGHSH and LQKENI.

V is TRBV14 and J is TRBJ2-3; 15 bases map to TRBD2. V trimming: 3 bases; J trimming: 1 base; junction bases outside the gene matches: 2. Looked up from germline, CDR1 is SGHDN and CDR2 is FVKESK. This CDR3 contains 17 residues. The CDR3: CASSHRTSGRGTDTQYF. The DNA for the CDR3 is TGTGCCAGCAGCCATCGGACTAGCGGGAGGGGCACAGATACGCAGTATTTT.

The chain combines TRBV19 with TRBJ1-2; 10 bases fit TRBD1. CDR3 length: 15 amino acids. J was trimmed by 6 bases and V by 3 bases; bases with no gene match: 7. Germline V gives CDR1 LNHDA, CDR2 SQIVND (reference sequence). CDR3 sequence (DNA): TGTGCCAGTAGTATTGGGTTGGGGACAGGGGATGGCTACACCTTC. Its translation is CASSIGLGTGDGYTF.

The chain has TRBV30 and TRBJ1-5; 7 positions match TRBD1. CDR1 GTSNPN and CDR2 SVGIG come from the germline V gene (reference sequence). CDR3 size: 14 residues. V trimming: 2 bases; J trimming: 2 bases; junction bases outside the gene matches: 3. CDR3 region: CAWSRGQGNQPQHF. The CDR3 bases are TGTGCCTGGAGTCGAGGACAGGGCAATCAGCCCCAGCATTTT.

This clone occurred a few times. The chain carries TRBV5-1 and TRBJ2-7; 10 positions match TRBD2. V gave up 0 bases and J gave up 2 bases; unmatched junction bases: 8. Germline V gene lookup returns CDR1 SGHRS and CDR2 YFSETQ. The CDR3 has 17 amino acids. The CDR3 here is CASSLAVTSGQAYEQYF. The CDR3 DNA is TGCGCCAGCAGCTTGGCCGTGACTAGCGGGCAGGCCTACGAGCAGTACTTC.

The genes are TRBV6-5 and TRBJ1-5, with D possibly being TRBD1 (6 bases). CDR1 MNHEY and CDR2 SVGAGI come from the germline V gene. The V gene lost 6 bases and the J gene lost 3 bases, with 12 bases spanning the gap. This CDR3 is 14 amino acids long. The CDR3 sequence is CASSIDRFNQPQHF. Here the CDR3 DNA reads TGTGCCAGCAGCATAGACAGGTTCAATCAGCCCCAGCATTTT.

This clone was found once. This chain links TRBV5-1 with TRBJ1-2, with a tentative D call TRBD1 (5 bases). Trimming shortened V by 1 base and J by 2 bases, and 9 bases separated the two germline ends. The CDR3 covers 14 residues. CDR1 is SGHRS, CDR2 YFSETQ, per germline. CDR3 sequence: CASSLQGSNYGYTF. The CDR3 DNA reads TGCGCCAGCAGCTTGCAGGGTTCGAACTATGGCTACACCTTC.